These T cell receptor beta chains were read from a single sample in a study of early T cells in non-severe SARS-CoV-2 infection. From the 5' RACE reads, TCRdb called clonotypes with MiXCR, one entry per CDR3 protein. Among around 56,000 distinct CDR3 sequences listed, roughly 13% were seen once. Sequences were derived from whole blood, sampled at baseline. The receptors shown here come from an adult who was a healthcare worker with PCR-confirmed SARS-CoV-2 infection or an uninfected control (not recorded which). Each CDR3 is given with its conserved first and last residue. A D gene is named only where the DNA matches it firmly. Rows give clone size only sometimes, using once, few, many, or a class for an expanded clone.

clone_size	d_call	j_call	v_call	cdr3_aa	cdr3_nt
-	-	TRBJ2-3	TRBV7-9	CASSLKRPTDTQYF	TGTGCCAGCAGCTTAAAGCGCCCCACAGATACGCAGTATTTT
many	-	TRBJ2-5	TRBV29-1	CSVRNPGLRQETQYF	TGCAGCGTCAGGAACCCGGGACTCCGCCAAGAGACCCAGTACTTC
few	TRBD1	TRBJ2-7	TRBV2	CASSLRGLQDYEQYF	TGTGCCAGCAGCCTCAGGGGGCTCCAGGACTACGAGCAGTACTTC
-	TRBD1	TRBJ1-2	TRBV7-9	CASSPRTGLNYGYTF	TGTGCCAGCAGCCCCCGGACAGGTCTCAACTATGGCTACACCTTC
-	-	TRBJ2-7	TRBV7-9	CASSIELRAQEQYF	TGTGCCAGCAGCATAGAGCTCAGGGCCCAAGAGCAGTACTTC
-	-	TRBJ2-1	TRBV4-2	CASSLELGEQFF	TGTGCCAGCAGCCTTGAGCTGGGTGAGCAGTTCTTC
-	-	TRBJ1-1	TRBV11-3	CASSGWADEAFF	TGTGCCAGCAGCGGGTGGGCGGACGAAGCTTTCTTT
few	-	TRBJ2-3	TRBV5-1	CASGQSTDTQYF	TGCGCCAGCGGGCAGAGCACAGATACGCAGTATTTT
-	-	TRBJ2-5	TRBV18	CASSPPLVETQYF	TGTGCCAGCTCACCCCCCTTGGTGGAGACCCAGTACTTC
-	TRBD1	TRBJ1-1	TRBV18	CASSSSPGIGGNTEAFF	TGTGCCAGCTCATCTTCTCCAGGGATAGGGGGCAACACTGAAGCTTTCTTT
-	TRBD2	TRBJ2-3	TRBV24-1	CATSERTSGGSTDTQYF	TGTGCCACCAGTGAGCGGACTAGCGGGGGCAGCACAGATACGCAGTATTTT
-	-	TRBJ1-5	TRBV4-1	CASSQGGDSNQPQHF	TGCGCCAGCAGCCAAGGCGGGGATAGCAATCAGCCCCAGCATTTT
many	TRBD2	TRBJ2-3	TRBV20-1	CSASKSSGSHTQYF	TGCAGTGCTAGTAAGTCTAGCGGGAGTCATACGCAGTATTTT
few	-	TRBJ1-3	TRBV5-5	CASSLRPLQGLVRDTIYF	TGTGCCAGCAGCTTGAGGCCTCTCCAGGGGCTGGTACGGGACACCATATATTTT
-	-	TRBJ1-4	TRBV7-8	CASSLIGYGLFF	TGTGCCAGCAGCTTAATAGGGTACGGACTGTTTTTT
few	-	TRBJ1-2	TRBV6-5	CASSYFDPFYGYTF	TGTGCCAGCAGTTACTTTGACCCCTTCTATGGCTACACCTTC
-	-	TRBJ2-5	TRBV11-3	CASSPTATQETQYF	TGTGCCAGCAGTCCGACGGCTACCCAAGAGACCCAGTACTTC
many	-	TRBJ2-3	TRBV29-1	CTGGGATDTQYF	TGCACCGGAGGGGGGGCCACAGATACGCAGTATTTT
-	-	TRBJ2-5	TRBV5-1	CASSLGTVKETQYF	TGCGCCAGCAGCTTGGGGACAGTAAAAGAGACCCAGTACTTC
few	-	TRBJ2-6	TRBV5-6	CASSYRRSGANVLTF	TGTGCCAGCAGCTACAGGCGCTCTGGGGCCAACGTCCTGACTTTC
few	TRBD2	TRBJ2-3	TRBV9	CASSEVLAGGPNTQYF	TGTGCCAGCAGTGAAGTACTAGCGGGAGGGCCCAATACGCAGTATTTT
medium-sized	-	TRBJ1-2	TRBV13	CASSGEEGGYTF	TGTGCCAGCAGCGGAGAGGAGGGTGGCTACACCTTC
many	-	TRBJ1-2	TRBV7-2	CASSLATNYGYTF	TGTGCCAGCAGCTTAGCAACTAACTATGGCTACACCTTC
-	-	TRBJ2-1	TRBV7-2	CASSFGASAYNEQFF	TGTGCCAGCAGCTTCGGAGCTAGCGCGTACAATGAGCAGTTCTTC
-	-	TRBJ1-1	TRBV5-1	CASSPFQGGLNTEAFF	TGCGCCAGCAGTCCGTTCCAAGGGGGGCTGAACACTGAAGCTTTCTTT
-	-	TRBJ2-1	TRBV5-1	CASSSNEQFF	TGCGCCAGCAGCTCCAATGAGCAGTTCTTC
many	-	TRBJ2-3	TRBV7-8	CASSLGPGTQYF	TGTGCCAGCAGCTTAGGGCCGGGTACGCAGTATTTT
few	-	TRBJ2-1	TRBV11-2	CASSFPHNEQFF	TGTGCCAGCAGTTTCCCACACAATGAGCAGTTCTTC
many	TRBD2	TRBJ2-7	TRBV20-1	CSAILSGRSSYEQYF	TGCAGTGCTATTCTTAGCGGGAGATCCTCCTACGAGCAGTACTTC
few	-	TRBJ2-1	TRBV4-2	CASSQDPVSSSYNEQFF	TGTGCCAGCAGCCAAGATCCGGTTTCGAGCTCCTACAATGAGCAGTTCTTC
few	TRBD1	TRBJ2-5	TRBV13	CASSFGTGEEEETQYF	TGTGCCAGCAGCTTCGGGACAGGGGAAGAAGAAGAGACCCAGTACTTC
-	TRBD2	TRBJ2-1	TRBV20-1	CSASSPLGGGRVNEQFF	TGCAGTGCTAGTAGTCCCCTGGGCGGCGGGAGGGTTAATGAGCAGTTCTTC
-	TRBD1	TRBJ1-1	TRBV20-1	CSARTGGTNTEAFF	TGCAGTGCTAGAACAGGGGGTACGAACACTGAAGCTTTCTTT
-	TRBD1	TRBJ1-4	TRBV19	CASSRTGVNEKLFF	TGTGCCAGTAGTAGAACAGGGGTGAATGAAAAACTGTTTTTT
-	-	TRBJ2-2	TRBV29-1	CSVEAVLGTDTGELFF	TGCAGCGTTGAGGCCGTCCTGGGGACGGACACCGGGGAGCTGTTTTTT
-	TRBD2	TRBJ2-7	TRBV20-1	CSAIQLAESPYEQYF	TGCAGTGCCATACAGCTAGCGGAAAGCCCCTACGAGCAGTACTTC
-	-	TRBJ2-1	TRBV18	CASSPPEGLALNEQFF	TGTGCCAGCTCACCACCTGAGGGTTTGGCCCTAAATGAGCAGTTCTTC
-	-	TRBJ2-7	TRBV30	CAWSVQVVHEQYF	TGTGCCTGGAGTGTACAGGTAGTCCACGAGCAGTACTTC
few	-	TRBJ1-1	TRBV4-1	CASRATGTENTGAFF	TGCGCCAGCAGGGCCACCGGGACGGAGAACACTGGAGCTTTCTTT
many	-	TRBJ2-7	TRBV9	CASSEGEGYEQYF	TGTGCCAGCAGCGAGGGGGAGGGCTACGAGCAGTACTTC